This TCR beta chain was recovered during a study of blood T cell repertoires in COVID-19. There are 17 residues in the CDR3. Unmatched junction bases numbered 7, after V lost 2 bases and J lost 2 bases. Germline CDR1 SGHTS, CDR2 YDEGEE. In the study's own analysis: The assay estimated nucleated cells by amplifying reference gene primers. Assay: immunoSEQ multiplex PCR; the TCRdb copy retains only in-frame clones and omits some. Clone size and the V and J calls come from that table; the DNA yielded D and trimming. The repertoire includes about 160,000 clones, approximately 80% of them detected once, and around 8.4% sits in the top ten.

This clonotype was obtained from a woman aged 80 or older with active or convalescent COVID-19. Specimen: peripheral blood. This chain joins TRBV5-8 and TRBJ2-2, with 9 bases lining up with TRBD1. The CDR3 sequence is CASSFSGTGINTGELFF. CDR3 nucleotide sequence: TGTGCCAGCAGCTTTTCCGGGACAGGGATAAACACCGGGGAGCTGTTTTTT.